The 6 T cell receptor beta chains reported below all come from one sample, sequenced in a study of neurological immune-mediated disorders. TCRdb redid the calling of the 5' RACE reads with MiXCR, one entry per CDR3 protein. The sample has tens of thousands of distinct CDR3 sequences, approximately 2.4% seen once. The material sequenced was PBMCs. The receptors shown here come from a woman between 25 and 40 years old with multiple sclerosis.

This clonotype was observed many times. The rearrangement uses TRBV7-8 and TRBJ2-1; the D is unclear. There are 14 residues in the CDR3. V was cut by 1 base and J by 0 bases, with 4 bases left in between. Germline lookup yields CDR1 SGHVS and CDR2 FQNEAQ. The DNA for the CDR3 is TGTGCCAGCAGCTTAGATGACTCCTACAATGAGCAGTTCTTC. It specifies CASSLDDSYNEQFF.

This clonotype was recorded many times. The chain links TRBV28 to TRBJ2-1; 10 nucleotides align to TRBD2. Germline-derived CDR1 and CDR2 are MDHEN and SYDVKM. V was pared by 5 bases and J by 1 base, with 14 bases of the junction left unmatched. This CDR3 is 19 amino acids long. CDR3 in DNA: TGTGCCAGCAGTCCGCCTTATCCCACTAGCGGGATTTCCTACAATGAGCAGTTCTTC. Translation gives CASSPPYPTSGISYNEQFF.

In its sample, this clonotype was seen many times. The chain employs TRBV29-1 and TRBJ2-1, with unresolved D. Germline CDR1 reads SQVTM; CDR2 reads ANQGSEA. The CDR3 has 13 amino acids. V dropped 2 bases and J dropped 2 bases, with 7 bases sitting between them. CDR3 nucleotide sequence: TGCAGCGTTGAAACGGTAGCCTACAATGAGCAGTTCTTC. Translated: CSVETVAYNEQFF.

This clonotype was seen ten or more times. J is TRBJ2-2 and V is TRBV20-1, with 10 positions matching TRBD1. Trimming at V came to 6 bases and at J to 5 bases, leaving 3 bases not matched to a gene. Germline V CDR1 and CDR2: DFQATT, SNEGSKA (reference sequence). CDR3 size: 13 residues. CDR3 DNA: TGCAGTGCCCCGGGACAGGGGACCGGGGAGCTGTTTTTT. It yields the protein CSAPGQGTGELFF.

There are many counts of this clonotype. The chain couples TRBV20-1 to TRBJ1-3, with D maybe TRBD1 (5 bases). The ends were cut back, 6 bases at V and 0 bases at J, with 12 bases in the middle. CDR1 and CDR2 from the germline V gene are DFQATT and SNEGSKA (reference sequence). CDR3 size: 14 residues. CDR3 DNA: TGCAGTGCCCCCGACAGATCCTCTGGAAACACCATATATTTT. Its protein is CSAPDRSSGNTIYF.

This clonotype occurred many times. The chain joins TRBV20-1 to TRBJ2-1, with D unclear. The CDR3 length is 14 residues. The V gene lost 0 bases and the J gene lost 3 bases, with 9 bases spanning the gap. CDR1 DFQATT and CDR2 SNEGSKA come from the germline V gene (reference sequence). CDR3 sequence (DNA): TGCAGTGCTAGAGATCTGCGGCTCTACAATGAGCAGTTCTTC. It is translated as CSARDLRLYNEQFF.